This T cell receptor (beta chain) came from a study of early T cells in non-severe SARS-CoV-2 infection. In the study overall: Bulk RNA from unsorted whole blood was sequenced; chains were unpaired. Study-wide findings and caveats: VDJdb matching, biased toward anti-spike CD8 responses, missed private and CD4 specificities.

This CDR3 has 13 amino acids. With 6 bases removed from V and 9 bases from J, the gap between germline ends came to 17 bases. CDR1 is DFQATT, CDR2 SNEGSKA, per germline (reference sequence). Individually, cDNA molecules had unique molecular identifiers attached to them. TCRdb called the 5' RACE reads again in MiXCR, with one record for every CDR3 protein. The table has fewer than 110,000 distinct CDR3 sequences, roughly 10% seen once. This clonotype was picked up many times. Its specificity is not known. The rearrangement joins TRBV20-1 to TRBJ2-2; unclear D gene. The receptor was derived from an adult who was a healthcare worker with PCR-confirmed SARS-CoV-2 infection or an uninfected control (not recorded which). Source material: whole blood. CDR3: CSAELPVSRELFF. The CDR3 region has the DNA TGCAGTGCAGAACTCCCGGTATCCCGGGAGCTGTTTTTT.